Shown below are 17 T cell receptor beta chains from a single sample sequenced in a study of blood T cell repertoires in COVID-19. TCRdb's table, derived via immunoSEQ multiplex PCR, lists solely in-frame clones and lacks some. The repertoire holds about 90,000 clones, with approximately 80% as singletons. Sequencing was performed on peripheral blood. These receptors came from a woman between 65 and 79 years old with active or convalescent COVID-19.

V usage is TRBV5-1 and J usage is TRBJ2-1, with D maybe TRBD1 (6 bases). The CDR3 is 13 amino acids. Germline CDR1 is SGHRS and CDR2 is YFSETQ. V was pared by 0 bases and J by 9 bases, with 10 bases between. The CDR3 region has the DNA TGCGCCAGCAGCTTGGAACAGGGTATTGAGCAGTTCTTC. It encodes CASSLEQGIEQFF.

V gene TRBV28 combines with J gene TRBJ2-1; D is uncertain. CDR1 MDHEN and CDR2 SYDVKM come from the germline V gene. The germline V and J ends were trimmed by 1 base and 6 bases, with 7 bases remaining between them. CDR3 length: 13 residues. The CDR3 here is CASSLYGANEQFF. The CDR3 DNA reads TGTGCCAGCAGTTTATATGGAGCCAATGAGCAGTTCTTC.

The chain is built from TRBV7-9 and TRBJ1-4; tentative D call: TRBD1 (6 bases). Germline V lookup: CDR1 SEHNR, CDR2 FQNEAQ (reference sequence). V lost 5 bases and J lost 7, with 17 bases in between. The CDR3 length is 15 residues. The CDR3 coding sequence is TGTGCCAGCAGCATTGCCGGGGGGCCGGGTGAAAAACTGTTTTTT. As protein: CASSIAGGPGEKLFF.

The CDR3 DNA follows: TGCAGCGTTGCTCGGGTCCAAGAGACCCAGTACTTC. It specifies CSVARVQETQYF. This chain connects TRBV29-1 to TRBJ2-5; no firm D call. The V end lost 4 bases, the J end lost 1 base, and 7 bases lay between the germline ends. Germline-derived CDR1 and CDR2 are SQVTM and ANQGSEA. This CDR3 has 12 amino acids. The complete variable domain, with remaining parts taken from reference TRBV29-1 and TRBJ2-5, reads SAVISQKPSRDICQRGTSLTIQCQVDSQVTMMFWYRQQPGQSLTLIATANQGSEATYESGFVIDKFPISRPNLTFSTLTVSNMSPEDSSIYLCSVARVQETQYFGPGTRLLVL.

The rearrangement uses TRBV4-3 and TRBJ2-7; D is uncertain. Germline V gene lookup returns CDR1 LGHNA and CDR2 YSLEER. The V end lost 0 bases, the J end lost 0 bases, and 6 bases lay between the germline ends. The CDR3 is 14 residues long. The CDR3 is CASSQDRYSYEQYF. CDR3 in DNA: TGCGCCAGCAGCCAAGATCGTTACTCCTACGAGCAGTACTTC.

A single count supports this clone. The chain recombines TRBV6-2 or TRBV6-3 with TRBJ2-5; tentatively, D is TRBD2 (6 bases). V shed 6 bases and J shed 4 bases, with 12 bases lying between them. CDR3 length: 13 residues. The germline gives CDR1 MNHEY, CDR2 SVGEGT. DNA for the CDR3: TGTGCCAGCAGCCGGGCGGGGCGAGAGACCCAGTACTTC. As protein: CASSRAGRETQYF.

The chain recombines TRBV7-2 with TRBJ2-1; perhaps TRBD2 as D (6 bases). Trimming stripped 5 bases from V and 1 base from J, with 12 bases between. Germline CDR1 is SGHTA and CDR2 is FQGNSA. The CDR3 length is 15 residues. CDR3 in amino acids: CASSPLRGSYNEQFF. CDR3 DNA: TGTGCCAGCAGCCCGCTTCGGGGGTCCTACAATGAGCAGTTCTTC. The full variable domain, in which reference TRBV7-2 and TRBJ2-1 provide the parts outside the CDR3, is GAGVSQSPSNKVTEKGKDVELRCDPISGHTALYWYRQSLGQGLEFLIYFQGNSAPDKSGLPSDRFSAERTGGSVSTLTIQRTQQEDSAVYLCASSPLRGSYNEQFFGPGTRLTVL.

The chain joins TRBV19 to TRBJ2-5; TRBD2 might be the D (6 bases). This CDR3 spans 17 amino acids. Trimming left V 1 base short and J 5 bases short, with 20 bases between. Germline values: CDR1 LNHDA, CDR2 SQIVND (reference sequence). The CDR3 region has the DNA TGTGCCAGTAGTATAGTTTACCCGGCCCGTAGCGGTGAGACCCAGTACTTC. This sequence encodes CASSIVYPARSGETQYF.

The rearrangement uses TRBV3-1 (or the pseudogene TRBV3-2) and TRBJ1-4; 7 nucleotides match TRBD1. The trim removed 6 bases at V and 7 bases at J, leaving 8 bases unmatched. Germline CDR1 LGHDT, CDR2 YNNKEL (reference sequence). The CDR3 sequence is 14 residues long. The CDR3 nucleotides are TGTGCCAGCAGACAGGGACAGAACTTTGAAAAACTGTTTTTT. It codes for CASRQGQNFEKLFF.

Remarks on this clone: In the same sample, other DNA sequences code for this CDR3. The gene calls are TRBV28 and TRBJ2-7; D remains unclear. The germline V and J ends were trimmed by 5 bases and 2 bases, with 4 bases remaining between them. Germline V gene lookup returns CDR1 MDHEN and CDR2 SYDVKM. The CDR3 is 11 amino acids. CDR3 amino acids: CASSVAYEQYF. CDR3 nucleotides: TGTGCCAGCAGTGTCGCCTACGAGCAGTACTTC. Filled out from reference TRBV28 and TRBJ2-7, the complete variable domain reads DVKVTQSSRYLVKRTGEKVFLECVQDMDHENMFWYRQDPGLGLRLIYFSYDVKMKEKGDIPEGYSVSREKKERFSLILESASTNQTSMYLCASSVAYEQYFGPGTRLTVT.

This chain joins TRBV4-2 and TRBJ1-2; maybe TRBD1 (6 bases). CDR1 and CDR2 (germline): LGHNA, YNFKEQ. This CDR3 spans 15 amino acids. The V and J ends lost 0 bases and 8 bases respectively, with 16 bases between them. CDR3 loop: CASSQETGGRPGYTF. The CDR3 nucleotides are TGTGCCAGCAGCCAAGAGACGGGGGGGCGCCCCGGCTACACCTTC.

The chain links TRBV7-4 to TRBJ2-7; TRBD2 agrees at 9 bases. Germline trimming cut 5 bases from V and 2 bases from J; bases unmatched to any gene: 10. The CDR3 extends over 16 amino acids. Germline V gene lookup returns CDR1 SGHVT and CDR2 SQSDAQ. CDR3 protein: CASSHSLPSGAYEQYF. CDR3 coding DNA: TGTGCCAGCAGCCACTCATTACCTAGCGGGGCCTACGAGCAGTACTTC.

J is TRBJ2-2 and V is TRBV23-1; 8 bases fit TRBD1. TRBV23-1 carries the ORF label, with uncertain function. The junction had 4 bases not matched to a gene; V was cut back by 6 bases and J by 4 bases. The CDR3 length is 14 residues. CDR3 sequence (DNA): TGCGCCAGCAGGGGACAGGAGGGCACCGGGGAGCTGTTTTTT. It yields the protein CASRGQEGTGELFF.

This chain connects TRBV20-1 to TRBJ1-2; tentative D call: TRBD1 (6 bases). Germline V gene lookup returns CDR1 DFQATT and CDR2 SNEGSKA (reference sequence). The CDR3 has 10 amino acids. CDR3 loop: CIGFTGSYTF. In DNA, the CDR3 is TGCATCGGATTCACAGGGAGCTACACCTTC.

In this sample, this clone turned up once. V and J are TRBV20-1 and TRBJ2-3; weak D call: TRBD2 (7 bases). CDR3 length equals 15 residues. Germline assignment: CDR1 DFQATT and CDR2 SNEGSKA (reference sequence). V was pared by 3 bases and J by 0 bases, with 13 bases between. The CDR3 nucleotides are TGCAGTGCTAGTCGGGGCGGGGGCAGCACAGATACGCAGTATTTT. Encoded protein: CSASRGGGSTDTQYF.

The genes are TRBV27 and TRBJ1-6; the D is unclear. This CDR3 contains 16 residues. Germline CDR1 and CDR2: MNHEY and SMNVEV (reference sequence). The V gene lost 5 bases and the J gene lost 1 base, with 12 bases spanning the gap. The CDR3 DNA sequence: TGTGCCAGCAGTCAAGGCGGCTGGTCCTATAATTCACCCCTCCACTTT. Translated: CASSQGGWSYNSPLHF.

The genes are TRBV19 and TRBJ1-2; D perhaps matches TRBD1 (6 bases). CDR3 length: 15 residues. In germline, CDR1 is LNHDA, CDR2 SQIVND (reference sequence). Trimming took off 5 bases at V and 4 bases at J, with 17 bases between the two ends. In DNA form, the CDR3 reads TGTGCCAGTAGTCCCCGGACAGAGTCCACCTATGGCTACACCTTC. This codes for CASSPRTESTYGYTF.